These 31 T cell receptor beta chains were all obtained from the same sample, sequenced in a study of Ad26.COV2.S vaccination and SARS-CoV-2 variants (dated by TCRdb to 2020 to 2022). In the paper's terms, the treatment or condition label means: some 19 received Ad26.COV2.S at low or high dose, single or two shots; about five received placebo; per-sample allocation not given. For vaccine and placebo recipients, the sequenced repertoires came from samples collected on day 63 after the first injection. Preparation of the library involved the immunoSEQ multiplex PCR assay. The table was pulled from immuneACCESS by TCRdb, which kept in-frame rearrangements only. Such tables lose some clones; where checked, under half of the loss comes from unresolved V genes, and the rest has no known cause. The sample data list over 400,000 clones, and about 90% of these were observed just once. The ten largest clones represent roughly 1.7% of the sample.

The specimen comprised peripheral blood, sampled in a trial of Ad26.COV2.S vaccine versus placebo. These TCRs come from a person aged 18-60 years who received the Ad26.COV2.S COVID-19 vaccine or a placebo.

V usage is TRBV11-2 and J usage is TRBJ1-1; no clear D. Trimming left V 1 base short and J 4 bases short, with 16 bases between. Germline assignment: CDR1 SGHAT and CDR2 FQNNGV. The CDR3 totals 16 residues. The CDR3, as DNA: TGTGCCAGCAGCTTAGGGGGTCGCGGGAGGGCCACTGAAGCTTTCTTT. It codes for CASSLGGRGRATEAFF. The whole variable domain, remainder taken from reference TRBV11-2 and TRBJ1-1, is EAGVAQSPRYKIIEKRQSVAFWCNPISGHATLYWYQQILGQGPKLLIQFQNNGVVDDSQLPKDRFSAERLKGVDSTLKIQPAKLEDSAVYLCASSLGGRGRATEAFFGQGTRLTVV.

The CDR3: CASSMGVGDSYEQYF. The CDR3 DNA is TGTGCCAGTAGTATGGGAGTCGGGGACAGCTACGAGCAGTACTTC. V usage is TRBV19 and J usage is TRBJ2-7, with 7 positions matching TRBD1. This CDR3 region has 15 residues. Trimming cost V 3 bases and J 3 bases; bases outside gene matches: 8. CDR1 and CDR2 from the germline V gene are LNHDA and SQIVND (reference sequence).

The chain links TRBV6-2 or TRBV6-3 to TRBJ2-7; 9 bases fit TRBD1. This CDR3 is 15 amino acids long. In germline, CDR1 is MNHEY, CDR2 SVGEGT. Trimming cost V 5 bases and J 6 bases; bases outside gene matches: 11. The CDR3 sequence: CASSPGQGRVSEQYF. CDR3 nucleotide sequence: TGTGCCAGCAGTCCCGGACAGGGGAGGGTCAGCGAGCAGTACTTC.

The chain carries TRBV18 and TRBJ2-1, with D possibly TRBD1 on 6 matching bases. Germline values: CDR1 KGHSH, CDR2 LQKENI. This CDR3 spans 16 amino acids. Between the trimmed V and J ends, which lost 4 bases and 6 bases, there was a span of 19 bases. The CDR3 sequence: CASSRTGTGGVNEQFF. The CDR3 nucleotides read TGTGCCAGCTCACGAACAGGGACGGGCGGAGTCAATGAGCAGTTCTTC. Full variable domain (missing parts from reference TRBV18 and TRBJ2-1): NAGVMQNPRHLVRRRGQEARLRCSPMKGHSHVYWYRQLPEEGLKFMVYLQKENIIDESGMPKERFSAEFPKEGPSILRIQQVVRGDSAAYFCASSRTGTGGVNEQFFGPGTRLTVL.

The chain has TRBV4-3 and TRBJ1-4; TRBD1 agrees at 8 bases. The CDR3 is 15 amino acids. Trimming removed 1 base from V and 6 bases from J; junction bases left unmatched: 4. Germline assignment: CDR1 LGHNA and CDR2 YSLEER. The CDR3 nucleotides are TGCGCCAGCAGCCAAGGGGACAGGCTGGATGAAAAACTGTTTTTT. Residues: CASSQGDRLDEKLFF.

The chain has TRBV5-4 and TRBJ1-4, with TRBD1 matching 9 bases. V trimming: 7 bases; J trimming: 6 bases; junction bases outside the gene matches: 4. This CDR3 is 13 amino acids long. Germline CDR1 reads SGHNT; CDR2 reads YYREEE (reference sequence). Here the CDR3 DNA reads TGTGCCAGCCAACAGGGGGCGGATGAAAAACTGTTTTTT. Encoded protein: CASQQGADEKLFF.

The J gene is TRBJ2-5, the V gene TRBV3-1 (or the pseudogene TRBV3-2), with TRBD2 matching over 7 bases. This CDR3 comprises 14 residues. Trimming removed 0 bases from V and 2 bases from J; junction bases left unmatched: 0. From germline, CDR1 is LGHDT and CDR2 YNNKEL (reference sequence). As DNA, the CDR3 is TGTGCCAGCAGCCAAGACGGGGGGCAAGAGACCCAGTACTTC. Its translation: CASSQDGGQETQYF.

This rearrangement joins TRBV27 to TRBJ1-2, with D perhaps matching TRBD1 (6 bases). The CDR3 extends over 15 amino acids. Trimming shortened V by 4 bases and J by 5 bases, and 17 bases separated the two germline ends. Looked up from germline, CDR1 is MNHEY and CDR2 is SMNVEV (reference sequence). CDR3 sequence: CASSSWRGQWYGYTF. In DNA, the CDR3 is TGTGCCAGCAGTTCCTGGCGGGGGCAGTGGTATGGCTACACCTTC.

The CDR3 loop reads CASSVLGVRKTQYF. DNA for the CDR3: TGTGCCAGCAGTGTCCTCGGGGTGCGTAAGACCCAGTACTTC. V usage is TRBV27 and J usage is TRBJ2-5; a weak D match, TRBD2 (5 bases). The germline gives CDR1 MNHEY, CDR2 SMNVEV (reference sequence). This CDR3 is 14 amino acids long. Trimming pared 5 bases from V and 6 bases from J, leaving 16 bases between.

The CDR3 protein is CASSPGQGTEGYTF. The CDR3 bases are TGTGCCAGCTCACCAGGACAGGGAACGGAGGGCTACACCTTC. The chain has TRBV18 and TRBJ1-2; TRBD1 matches at 8 bases. The CDR3 spans 14 residues. V gave up 2 bases and J gave up 8 bases; unmatched junction bases: 7. CDR1 and CDR2 (germline): KGHSH, LQKENI.

The chain recombines TRBV7-9 with TRBJ1-1; D gene uncertain. V lost 6 bases and J lost 0, with 11 bases in between. The CDR3 has 14 amino acids. Germline V lookup: CDR1 SEHNR, CDR2 FQNEAQ (reference sequence). CDR3 sequence reads: CASSFGPMNTEAFF. The CDR3 nucleotides read TGTGCCAGCAGTTTCGGCCCCATGAACACTGAAGCTTTCTTT.

The gene calls are TRBV11-2 and TRBJ2-5; 10 nucleotides align to TRBD1. The CDR3 length is 18 residues. Losses at the gene ends were 5 bases for V and 2 bases for J; bases not matched to a gene: 14. Per the germline V gene, CDR1 is SGHAT and CDR2 is FQNNGV. The CDR3 DNA sequence: TGTGCCAGCAGCGTCGGGACAGGGGACTGGTTGGGACAAGAGACCCAGTACTTC. This translates into CASSVGTGDWLGQETQYF. Complete variable domain (other parts from reference TRBV11-2 and TRBJ2-5): EAGVAQSPRYKIIEKRQSVAFWCNPISGHATLYWYQQILGQGPKLLIQFQNNGVVDDSQLPKDRFSAERLKGVDSTLKIQPAKLEDSAVYLCASSVGTGDWLGQETQYFGPGTRLLVL.

The chain joins TRBV27 to TRBJ2-5; 13 bases line up with TRBD2. CDR1 is MNHEY and CDR2 is SMNVEV in the germline V gene (reference sequence). This CDR3 region has 15 residues. The V and J ends lost 5 bases and 1 base, in that order; junction bases with no gene match: 1. The CDR3 is CASSGLAGAQETQYF. The CDR3 DNA reads TGTGCCAGCAGTGGACTAGCGGGGGCCCAAGAGACCCAGTACTTC.

The rearrangement links TRBV3-1 (or the pseudogene TRBV3-2) to TRBJ2-7; the D gene is possibly TRBD2 (7 bases). Germline lookup yields CDR1 LGHDT and CDR2 YNNKEL (reference sequence). The CDR3 extends over 17 amino acids. With 0 bases removed from V and 2 bases from J, the gap between germline ends came to 17 bases. CDR3 coding DNA: TGTGCCAGCAGCCAAGATTTGGGCGGGGGCCTAGCCTACGAGCAGTACTTC. Amino acids: CASSQDLGGGLAYEQYF.

Only one count was recorded for this clone. V and J are TRBV28 and TRBJ1-4; D is uncertain. CDR3 length: 11 residues. The germline V and J ends were trimmed by 5 bases and 6 bases, with 4 bases remaining between them. Germline CDR1 and CDR2: MDHEN and SYDVKM. The CDR3 loop is CASSAYEKLFF. DNA for the CDR3: TGTGCCAGCAGTGCGTATGAAAAACTGTTTTTT.

V gene TRBV6-2 or TRBV6-3 combines with J gene TRBJ1-2; D perhaps matches TRBD1 (5 bases). Per germline, CDR1 MNHEY and CDR2 SVGEGT. V was shortened by 6 bases and J by 3 bases, with 20 bases between the two germline ends. This CDR3 is built from 16 residues. The CDR3 here is CASSPGTPRGDYGYTF. DNA for the CDR3: TGTGCCAGCAGCCCAGGGACCCCCCGGGGCGACTATGGCTACACCTTC.

This sequence joins TRBV4-1 and TRBJ2-1; TRBD2 matches at 12 bases. Unmatched junction bases numbered 1, after V lost 4 bases and J lost 6 bases. The CDR3 is 14 amino acids. Germline V gene lookup returns CDR1 MGHRA and CDR2 YSYEKL. Here the CDR3 DNA reads TGCGCCAGCAGCCGACTAGCGGGGGCCAATGAGCAGTTCTTC. This codes for CASSRLAGANEQFF.

In this sample, this clone turned up once. The V gene is TRBV7-2, the J gene TRBJ1-1, with D hard to call. CDR1 and CDR2 (germline): SGHTA, FQGNSA. Between the trimmed V and J ends, which lost 2 bases and 5 bases, there was a span of 12 bases. The CDR3 consists of 14 residues. The CDR3 region is CASSLSLRWTEAFF. The CDR3 nucleotides are TGTGCCAGCAGCTTATCCCTGAGATGGACTGAAGCTTTCTTT.

The V and J genes are TRBV6-1 and TRBJ1-2, with D unresolved. CDR3 length equals 13 residues. Germline V gene data show CDR1 as MNHNS and CDR2 as SASEGT. Trimming took off 2 bases at V and 5 bases at J, with 9 bases between the two ends. The CDR3 loop reads CASSELVGYGYTF. CDR3 in DNA: TGTGCCAGCAGTGAATTGGTGGGTTATGGCTACACCTTC.

The chain is built from TRBV6-1 and TRBJ1-3; the D is unclear. The ends were cut back, 2 bases at V and 0 bases at J, with 11 bases in the middle. Germline V gives CDR1 MNHNS, CDR2 SASEGT. This CDR3 has 16 residues. Here the CDR3 DNA reads TGTGCCAGCAGTGAATACCCCTACTACTCTGGAAACACCATATATTTT. Protein sequence: CASSEYPYYSGNTIYF.

The CDR3 loop reads CASGTTKRETQYF. The CDR3 nucleotides read TGTGCCAGCGGGACCACAAAACGGGAGACCCAGTACTTC. The J gene is TRBJ2-5, the V gene TRBV7-9; the D call may be TRBD1 or TRBD2 (5 bases each). In germline, CDR1 is SEHNR, CDR2 FQNEAQ (reference sequence). The CDR3 sequence is 13 residues long. V lost 8 bases to trimming and J lost 5 bases, with 15 bases between them.

This chain joins TRBV7-9 and TRBJ1-1; no firm D call. V shed 5 bases and J shed 1 base, with 14 bases lying between them. The CDR3 runs 15 residues. The germline V gene has CDR1 SEHNR and CDR2 FQNEAQ (reference sequence). CDR3 nucleotides: TGTGCCAGCAGCCCACGGTCCGGGCCGAACACTGAAGCTTTCTTT. This encodes CASSPRSGPNTEAFF.

In regard to this clone: The junction does not match germline at one end; this may be a read error. CDR3 coding DNA: TGTGCCAGCAGCTTGGGAGAGGCCCAGTACTTC. Translated, it gives CASSLGEAQYF. This chain connects TRBV5-8 to TRBJ2-5; D call uncertain. Germline CDR1 and CDR2: SGHTS and YDEGEE. The CDR3 totals 11 residues. The variable domain in full, completed from reference TRBV5-8 and TRBJ2-5, reads EAGVTQSPTHLIKTRGQQATLRCSPISGHTSVYWYQQALGLGLQFLLWYDEGEERNRGNFPPRFSGRQFPNYSSELNVNALELEDSALYLCASSLGEAQYFGPGTRLLVL.

The chain uses TRBV11-2 and TRBJ2-2; no clear D gene. V lost 1 base and J 2 bases, leaving 20 bases between the germline ends. Germline V lookup: CDR1 SGHAT, CDR2 FQNNGV. CDR3 length: 19 residues. CDR3 sequence (DNA): TGTGCCAGCAGCTTAGTCCGGGCTACGACCCACTCAAACACCGGGGAGCTGTTTTTT. The encoded protein is CASSLVRATTHSNTGELFF.

This sequence joins TRBV5-6 and TRBJ2-1, with no clear D. Trimming left V 4 bases short and J 4 bases short, with 18 bases between. Germline CDR1 and CDR2: SGHDT and YYEEEE. CDR3 length: 16 residues. This chain's CDR3 is CASSPPFFRQYNEQFF. CDR3 nucleotides: TGTGCCAGCAGCCCTCCCTTCTTCCGGCAGTACAATGAGCAGTTCTTC. Full variable domain (missing parts from reference TRBV5-6 and TRBJ2-1): DAGVTQSPTHLIKTRGQQVTLRCSPKSGHDTVSWYQQALGQGPQFIFQYYEEEERQRGNFPDRFSGHQFPNYSSELNVNALLLGDSALYLCASSPPFFRQYNEQFFGPGTRLTVL.

The chain joins TRBV28 to TRBJ2-3; 7 bases line up with TRBD2. The V segment lost 2 bases and the J segment 0 bases; nucleotides outside the gene matches: 5. Germline values: CDR1 MDHEN, CDR2 SYDVKM. The CDR3 contains 16 residues. The CDR3: CASSLTSGVSTDTQYF. Written as DNA, the CDR3 is TGTGCCAGCAGTTTAACAAGCGGGGTAAGCACAGATACGCAGTATTTT.

Only one count was recorded for this clone. The chain carries TRBV15 and TRBJ2-1; 8 bases match TRBD2. In germline, CDR1 is LNHNV, CDR2 YYDKDF (reference sequence). The CDR3 has 16 residues. After removal of 1 base from V and 4 bases from J, the junction contained 6 bases not matched to a gene. The CDR3 protein is CATSRGAAGVYNEQFF. Written as DNA, the CDR3 is TGTGCCACCAGCAGAGGCGCAGCGGGGGTTTACAATGAGCAGTTCTTC.

This clone has only one observation. The chain is built from TRBV7-8 and TRBJ2-5; TRBD1 agrees at 8 bases. After removal of 1 base from V and 2 bases from J, the junction contained 24 bases not matched to a gene. The CDR3 has 22 residues. The germline V gene encodes CDR1 SGHVS and CDR2 FQNEAQ. This CDR3 is CASSLGDRPPGQASSIQETQYF. The CDR3 DNA reads as TGTGCCAGCAGCTTAGGAGATCGCCCACCGGGACAGGCCTCTTCGATTCAAGAGACCCAGTACTTC. The variable domain in full, with the rest retrieved from reference TRBV7-8 and TRBJ2-5, is GAGVSQSPRYKVAKRGQDVALRCDPISGHVSLFWYQQALGQGPEFLTYFQNEAQLDKSGLPSDRFFAERPEGSVSTLKIQRTQQEDSAVYLCASSLGDRPPGQASSIQETQYFGPGTRLLVL.

This chain connects TRBV7-9 to TRBJ2-3; no clear D. The ends were cut back, 1 base at V and 4 bases at J, with 9 bases in the middle. The germline V gene encodes CDR1 SEHNR and CDR2 FQNEAQ (reference sequence). The CDR3 covers 14 residues. CDR3 in amino acids: CASSLGPPPDTQYF. In nucleotides, the CDR3 is TGTGCCAGCAGCTTAGGGCCGCCCCCAGATACGCAGTATTTT. Variable domain in full (rest from reference TRBV7-9 and TRBJ2-3): DTGVSQNPRHKITKRGQNVTFRCDPISEHNRLYWYRQTLGQGPEFLTYFQNEAQLEKSRLLSDRFSAERPKGSFSTLEIQRTEQGDSAMYLCASSLGPPPDTQYFGPGTRLTVL.

This clone was detected once. The chain recombines TRBV24-1 with TRBJ1-1; D unresolved. Trimming pared 4 bases from V and 3 bases from J, leaving 5 bases between. Germline lookup yields CDR1 KGHDR and CDR2 SFDVKD. This CDR3 has 12 residues. The CDR3 nucleotides are TGTGCCACCAGTGACCTAGACACTGAAGCTTTCTTT. Its protein is CATSDLDTEAFF.

The V and J genes are TRBV10-3 and TRBJ2-7; 7 bases are shared with TRBD2. CDR1 is ENHRY and CDR2 is SYGVKD in the germline V gene. This CDR3 comprises 14 residues. After removal of 1 base from V and 3 bases from J, the junction contained 3 bases not matched to a gene. The CDR3: CAISEYGTNYEQYF. The CDR3 DNA reads as TGTGCCATCAGTGAGTATGGGACTAACTACGAGCAGTACTTC.